This entry concerns a single T cell receptor (beta chain). This entry is derived from a study of graft-versus-host responses after intestinal transplantation. The assay was immunoSEQ multiplex PCR, and TCRdb's table has in-frame clones only and misses some. The table lists about 47,000 clones, less than 95% of them singletons. Here the sequenced sample was PBMCs, taken approximately 360 days after intestinal transplant. This TCR came from a human patient who received an intestinal transplant, so some T cells may come from the graft donor.

CDR3 in amino acids: CASSIEGSVLTDTQYF. The CDR3 DNA reads as TGTGCCAGTAGTATAGAAGGAAGTGTGCTCACAGATACGCAGTATTTT. The chain is built from TRBV19 and TRBJ2-3, with D hard to call. The CDR3 consists of 16 residues. Germline lookup yields CDR1 LNHDA and CDR2 SQIVND (reference sequence). Trimming cost V 0 bases and J 2 bases, with 12 bases left between them.